This T cell receptor (beta chain) was identified during a study of blood T cells in healthy people across ages. PCR was performed a second time for 7 to 11 cycles using a sample-barcoded 5' primer and a J-beta primer mix. Each CDR3 protein is one row after TCRdb ran MiXCR on the 5' RACE reads. The sample lists hundreds of thousands of distinct CDR3 sequences, roughly 20% occurring once. Between the trimmed V and J ends, which lost 6 bases and 0 bases, there was a span of 4 bases. The germline CDR1 and CDR2 sequences are ENHRY and SYGVKD. This CDR3 spans 12 amino acids. The rearrangement links TRBV10-3 to TRBJ2-3, with D unresolved. Material for sequencing was blood. This clonotype was obtained from a man aged 65-85 years in good health. In DNA, the CDR3 is TGTGCCATCAGCAGTAGCACAGATACGCAGTATTTT. Amino acids: CAISSSTDTQYF.